The rows below give T cell receptor beta chains drawn from one sample of a study of blood T cell repertoires in COVID-19. This table comes from immunoSEQ multiplex PCR, and its TCRdb copy is limited to in-frame clones, with some not included. The data contain 200,000 to 300,000 clones, less than 90% of them seen just once; the ten biggest clones take up about 5.9%. Sequencing used peripheral blood. These receptors were collected from a man in his fifties or sixties with acute or convalescent COVID-19. Both conserved end residues are trimmed from each CDR3. Fields, in order: J gene, V gene, CDR3 protein.

TRBJ2-5	TRBV27	ASRAGQIVEETQY
TRBJ1-5	TRBV2	ASSEDSAAQPQH
TRBJ1-2	TRBV9	ASSVEAGFGGYT
TRBJ1-2	TRBV27	ASSPHLNGGYT
TRBJ1-1	TRBV4-2	ASSQDSLGRTEAF
TRBJ1-4	TRBV11-3	ASSRLGTGNEKLF
TRBJ1-6	TRBV4-3	ASSQDNTGAPLH
TRBJ1-1	TRBV11-3	ASSLTQGRAGAF
TRBJ2-7	TRBV7-9	ASSLGGHYLKEQY
TRBJ2-2	TRBV11-3	ASSIRLAGVNTGELF
TRBJ2-5	TRBV7-7	ASLRGGETQY
TRBJ1-2	TRBV24-1	ATSDSSGPHNYGYT
TRBJ2-5	TRBV7-2	ASESQETQY
TRBJ2-7	TRBV29-1	SALRGTSYEQY
TRBJ1-1	TRBV5-1	ASSIGQKKRLGTEAF
TRBJ1-5	TRBV6-2/TRBV6-3	ASSYSTPGEIYQPQH
TRBJ1-6	TRBV6-2/TRBV6-3	ASSLQRAGDSPLH
TRBJ1-4	TRBV5-4	ASSLPGAEKLF
TRBJ2-1	TRBV30	AWSVSGGHNEQF
TRBJ1-1	TRBV6-1	ASSVSGSDMNTEAF
TRBJ2-1	TRBV7-3	ASSSAGTSGRATYNEQF
TRBJ1-1	TRBV5-1	ASSSDRVAEAF
TRBJ1-1	TRBV6-5	ASSYMSVNTEAF
TRBJ1-4	TRBV30	AWSLHPGNEKLF
TRBJ2-5	TRBV9	ASSVGVGQGVETQY
TRBJ2-3	TRBV6-6	ASSRTAEFYTQY
TRBJ2-7	TRBV5-1	ASSPSAGTYEQY
TRBJ1-1	TRBV20-1	SASLGGTEAF
TRBJ2-1	TRBV15	ATSRENAGSSYNEQF
TRBJ1-5	TRBV18	ASSSGNSNQPQH
TRBJ1-5	TRBV7-2	ASSLGDRVYQPQH
TRBJ2-5	TRBV7-9	ASSLVGAETQY
TRBJ2-3	TRBV7-3	ASSLTLARTDTQY
TRBJ1-5	TRBV21-1	ASSKVVIKLGGNQPQH
TRBJ2-7	TRBV28	ASSPTSVSSYEQY
TRBJ1-5	TRBV11-2	ASSLGPVSNQPQH
TRBJ2-5	TRBV27	ASSPWDTPETQY
TRBJ1-2	TRBV6-5	ASRGGIYGYT
TRBJ1-1	TRBV11-2	ASSLQGADTEAF
TRBJ2-7	TRBV19	ASKEQGDLSYEQY
TRBJ2-7	TRBV18	ASSPRSTGTGETYEQY
TRBJ1-6	TRBV7-2	ASSLSSGGTNSPLH
TRBJ2-7	TRBV5-8	AIPGTGAYYEQY
TRBJ2-5	TRBV10-2	ASQTGGETQY
TRBJ2-7	TRBV14	ASSQLTSGPLEQY
TRBJ2-7	TRBV30	AWGWTPGDEQY
TRBJ1-6	TRBV4-3	ASSQDHQGALANSPLH
TRBJ1-1	TRBV2	ASSARGAQTEAF
TRBJ1-5	TRBV30	AWSNGRGNQPQH
TRBJ2-7	TRBV7-8	ASSLGFSGSEQY
TRBJ1-2	TRBV19	ASNPTGINYGYT
TRBJ2-3	TRBV20-1	SASLADSTDTQY
TRBJ1-5	TRBV2	ASSEEAGVQPQH
TRBJ2-3	TRBV7-9	ASSQTRGQGWGLRQY
TRBJ2-1	TRBV5-4	ASSFDRGSYNEQF
TRBJ2-7	TRBV19	ASSIDRDYEQY
TRBJ2-1	TRBV5-6	ASSLSSSYNEQF
TRBJ2-1	TRBV10-3	AISDFDRSSYNEQF
TRBJ2-7	TRBV5-5	ASSLTSGVSYEQY